This T cell receptor (beta chain) was obtained from a study of patients and donors after allogeneic stem cell transplantation. CDR1 is LGHDT and CDR2 is YNNKEL in the germline V gene (reference sequence). V was trimmed by 2 bases and J by 3 bases, leaving 14 bases between them. CDR3 size: 16 residues. One entry per CDR3 protein results from TCRdb running MiXCR on the RT-PCR reads. The sample has 900,000 to 1,000,000 distinct CDR3 sequences; over 15% are singletons. The sample was blood, either unsorted or a sorted T cell fraction (not recorded which). This sequence originates from a human donor who was either an allogeneic HSCT recipient or a stem cell or donor lymphocyte infusion donor (not recorded which). It is not recorded whose cells these are; they may come from a transplant donor. The J gene is TRBJ2-1, the V gene TRBV3-1; perhaps TRBD2 as D (5 bases). CDR3 sequence reads: CASSQFSGSGYNEQFF. The CDR3 region has the DNA TGTGCCAGCAGCCAATTTTCGGGATCAGGCTACAATGAGCAGTTCTTC.